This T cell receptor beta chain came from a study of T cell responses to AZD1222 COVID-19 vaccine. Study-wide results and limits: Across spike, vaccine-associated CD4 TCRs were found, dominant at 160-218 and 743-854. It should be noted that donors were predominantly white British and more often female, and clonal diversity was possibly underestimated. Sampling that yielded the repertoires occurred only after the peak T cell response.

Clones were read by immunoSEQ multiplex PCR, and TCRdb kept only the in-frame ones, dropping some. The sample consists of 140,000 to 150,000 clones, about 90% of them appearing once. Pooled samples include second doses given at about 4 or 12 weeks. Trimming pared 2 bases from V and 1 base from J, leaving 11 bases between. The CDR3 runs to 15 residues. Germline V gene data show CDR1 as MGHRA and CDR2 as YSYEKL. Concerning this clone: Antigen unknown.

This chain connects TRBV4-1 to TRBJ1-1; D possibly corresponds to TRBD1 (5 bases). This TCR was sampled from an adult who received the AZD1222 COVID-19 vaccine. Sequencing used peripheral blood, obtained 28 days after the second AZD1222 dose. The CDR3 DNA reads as TGCGCCAGCAGCCAACCCGGGACTCAGAACACTGAAGCTTTCTTT. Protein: CASSQPGTQNTEAFF.